The T cell receptor (beta chain) described here comes from a study of early T cells in non-severe SARS-CoV-2 infection. Study-level background: Bulk RNA isolated from unsorted whole blood underwent sequencing; chains were not paired. Study conclusions and caveats: VDJdb matching favored anti-spike CD8 responses, missing private and CD4 specificities.

Worth noting for this clonotype: Antigen unknown.

Looked up from germline, CDR1 is SGHDT and CDR2 is YYEEEE. The V gene lost 0 bases and the J gene lost 1 base, with 7 bases spanning the gap. This CDR3 comprises 15 residues. Unique molecular identifier tags were affixed to discrete cDNA molecules. TCRdb fed the 5' RACE reads into MiXCR, producing one record per CDR3 protein. This table has roughly 120,000 distinct CDR3 sequences, more than 12% appearing once. The chain links TRBV5-6 to TRBJ2-2, with D unresolved. The specimen sequenced was whole blood. The origin of this receptor is an adult who was a healthcare worker with PCR-confirmed SARS-CoV-2 infection or an uninfected control (not recorded which). CDR3 amino acids: CASSLADVNTGELFF. The CDR3 DNA sequence: TGTGCCAGCAGCTTGGCAGACGTGAACACCGGGGAGCTGTTTTTT. The variable domain in full, with the rest retrieved from reference TRBV5-6 and TRBJ2-2, is DAGVTQSPTHLIKTRGQQVTLRCSPKSGHDTVSWYQQALGQGPQFIFQYYEEEERQRGNFPDRFSGHQFPNYSSELNVNALLLGDSALYLCASSLADVNTGELFFGEGSRLTVL.